The 10 T cell receptor beta chains below all came from one sample that was sequenced in a study of blood T cell repertoires in COVID-19. Sequenced by immunoSEQ multiplex PCR; TCRdb stores in-frame clones only, minus some. The repertoire includes approximately 90,000 clones, roughly 84% of them detected once, and roughly a third sits in the top ten. Sequenced: peripheral blood. The receptors here all came from a woman older than 75 with active or convalescent COVID-19.

The chain recombines TRBV19 with TRBJ1-1; D gene uncertain. This CDR3 comprises 16 residues. V lost 1 base to trimming and J lost 4 bases, with 16 bases between them. Germline V gene sequence: CDR1 LNHDA, CDR2 SQIVND (reference sequence). The CDR3: CASSIGAAQFPTEAFF. The CDR3 DNA sequence: TGTGCCAGTAGTATAGGGGCTGCACAGTTTCCCACTGAAGCTTTCTTT.

The CDR3 sequence: CASSDARLYGYTF. CDR3 nucleotides: TGTGCCAGCAGTGACGCCAGACTCTATGGCTACACCTTC. The chain combines TRBV2 with TRBJ1-2; D is unresolved. CDR1 is SNHLY, CDR2 FYNNEI, per germline. This CDR3 has 13 residues. Trimming removed 3 bases at V and 4 bases at J, with 9 bases between.

This clone showed up just a few times. This chain uses TRBV4-1 with TRBJ1-6, with D possibly matching TRBD1 (6 bases). Trimming left V 0 bases short and J 2 bases short, with 17 bases between. CDR3 size: 19 residues. The V gene's germline CDR1 is MGHRA and CDR2 YSYEKL. The CDR3 here is CASSQEGGAQAPYNSPLHF. CDR3 bases: TGCGCCAGCAGCCAAGAAGGGGGGGCCCAAGCTCCCTATAATTCACCCCTCCACTTT.

The V gene is TRBV5-1, the J gene TRBJ2-3; 7 bases match TRBD1. The CDR3 loop spans 14 amino acids. Germline trimming cut 6 bases from V and 5 bases from J; bases unmatched to any gene: 9. Germline loops: CDR1 SGHRS, CDR2 YFSETQ. CDR3 DNA: TGCGCCAGCAAAAGGGGGCCCTCCGAAGATACGCAGTATTTT. This codes for CASKRGPSEDTQYF.

This rearrangement joins TRBV21-1 to TRBJ2-7; the table's TRBD1 call for D was not verified on the DNA. TRBV21-1 is a pseudogene. The CDR3 loop spans 17 amino acids. The CDR3 reads CASSNHSEGAHHREQYF. CDR3 DNA: TGTGCCAGCAGCAACCATTCCGAGGGGGCCCACCACCGCGAGCAGTACTTC.

This clone came up many times. V is TRBV6-6 and J is TRBJ2-2, with 7 bases identical to TRBD1. The CDR3 extends over 16 amino acids. Germline lookup yields CDR1 MNHNY and CDR2 SVGAGI (reference sequence). Losses at the gene ends were 1 base for V and 1 base for J; bases not matched to a gene: 3. CDR3 protein: CASSYLGTENTGELFF. The CDR3 bases are TGTGCCAGCAGTTACTTGGGGACAGAGAACACCGGGGAGCTGTTTTTT.

The chain employs TRBV5-8 and TRBJ1-4; D remains ambiguous. Trimming stripped 0 bases from V and 3 bases from J, with 18 bases between. The germline CDR1 and CDR2 sequences are SGHTS and YDEGEE. There are 18 residues in the CDR3. The CDR3 loop reads CASSLGQAPSVANEKLFF. For the CDR3, the DNA is TGTGCCAGCAGCTTGGGTCAGGCCCCATCGGTAGCTAATGAAAAACTGTTTTTT.

The genes are TRBV29-1 and TRBJ1-4; a possible D gene is TRBD1 (5 bases). CDR3 length: 14 amino acids. CDR1 and CDR2 (germline): SQVTM, ANQGSEA. The germline V and J ends were trimmed by 6 bases and 0 bases, with 11 bases remaining between them. The DNA for the CDR3 is TGCAGCGTGGCTCAGGGTTCAACTAATGAAAAACTGTTTTTT. As protein: CSVAQGSTNEKLFF.

The chain links TRBV5-4 to TRBJ2-7; no clear D gene. CDR1 is SGHNT, CDR2 YYREEE, per germline (reference sequence). This CDR3 comprises 13 residues. Deletions cut 0 bases from V and 9 bases from J, with 13 bases between. Here the CDR3 reads CASSLVTEPGQYF. CDR3 bases: TGTGCCAGCAGCTTGGTAACCGAGCCGGGGCAGTACTTC.

J is TRBJ1-2 and V is TRBV20-1; D gene ambiguous. V was shortened by 3 bases and J by 4 bases, with 9 bases between the two germline ends. There are 12 residues in the CDR3. From germline, CDR1 is DFQATT and CDR2 SNEGSKA (reference sequence). DNA for the CDR3: TGCAGTGCTAGTTCCCGGGGCTATGGCTACACCTTC. It encodes CSASSRGYGYTF.